This paragraph covers one T cell receptor (beta chain) sequence. Its antigen remains unknown. Data came from immunoSEQ multiplex PCR; TCRdb stores just in-frame clones and leaves some out. The profile shows about 1.5 million clones, roughly 97% of them singletons. These data are taken from a study of shared clonotypes between healthy human individuals. This CDR3 comprises 14 residues. CDR1 is SGHNT and CDR2 is YENEEA in the germline V gene. V was shortened by 4 bases and J by 3 bases, with 12 bases between the two germline ends. Study findings and constraints: In a few donors, around 4.5% of naive CD4 clonotypes appeared in common. Large depth notwithstanding, sorted-subset sequencing proved incomplete by rarefaction.

This TCR was sampled from a man aged 30-40 years in good health. The rearrangement links TRBV11-3 to TRBJ1-1; D is perhaps TRBD1 (5 bases). Material: naive CD4+ T cells sorted from blood. Subset given: CD45RA+ positively selected. This chain's CDR3 is CASSSGRDDTEAFF. The CDR3 DNA follows: TGTGCCAGCAGCTCTGGGCGGGACGACACTGAAGCTTTCTTT.